The entry below gives a single TCR beta chain sequence along with its context. Antigen: not known. This entry belongs to a study of response to subunit inactivated influenza vaccine. Study-level results: The authors put forward the suggestion that each seasonal influenza vaccination may bring in only a limited number of new T cells.

TCRdb called the RT-PCR reads again in MiXCR, with one record for every CDR3 protein. The repertoire holds about 650,000 distinct CDR3 sequences, about a sixth seen once, with roughly 10% in the top ten. The V end lost 0 bases, the J end lost 0 bases, and 10 bases lay between the germline ends. Germline CDR1 reads SGHDT; CDR2 reads YYEEEE. The CDR3 extends over 15 amino acids. This receptor was obtained from a man aged 45-65 years who received an inactivated influenza vaccine. This material consisted of PBMCs from blood, taken 12 days after vaccination. The chain employs TRBV5-6 and TRBJ2-7; a possible D gene is TRBD1 (6 bases). As DNA, the CDR3 is TGTGCCAGCAGCTTGGGACAGGAGCTCTCCTACGAGCAGTACTTC. Translation gives CASSLGQELSYEQYF.